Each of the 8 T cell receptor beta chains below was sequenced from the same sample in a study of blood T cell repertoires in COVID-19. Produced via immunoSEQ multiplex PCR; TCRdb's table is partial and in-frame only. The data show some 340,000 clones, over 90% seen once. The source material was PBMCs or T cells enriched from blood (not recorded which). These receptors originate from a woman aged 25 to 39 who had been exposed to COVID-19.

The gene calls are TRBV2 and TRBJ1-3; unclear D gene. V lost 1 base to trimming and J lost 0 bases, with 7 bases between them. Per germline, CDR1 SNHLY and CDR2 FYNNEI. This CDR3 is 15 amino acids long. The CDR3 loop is CASSEGTVSGNTIYF. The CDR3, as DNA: TGTGCCAGCAGTGAAGGAACAGTCTCTGGAAACACCATATATTTT.

CDR3 loop: CASSVEGTYNYGYTF. CDR3 sequence (DNA): TGTGCCAGCAGCGTAGAAGGGACATACAACTATGGCTACACCTTC. V and J are TRBV9 and TRBJ1-2; D may be TRBD1 (6 bases). This CDR3 is built from 15 residues. Trimming took 0 bases from V and 2 from J, leaving 11 bases between them. In germline, CDR1 is SGDLS, CDR2 YYNGEE.

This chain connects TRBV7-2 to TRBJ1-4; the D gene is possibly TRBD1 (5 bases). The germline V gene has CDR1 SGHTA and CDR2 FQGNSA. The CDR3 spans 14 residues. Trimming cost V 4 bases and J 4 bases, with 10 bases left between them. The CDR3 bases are TGTGCCAGCAGCTCGACAGAGTATAATGAAAAACTGTTTTTT. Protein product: CASSSTEYNEKLFF.

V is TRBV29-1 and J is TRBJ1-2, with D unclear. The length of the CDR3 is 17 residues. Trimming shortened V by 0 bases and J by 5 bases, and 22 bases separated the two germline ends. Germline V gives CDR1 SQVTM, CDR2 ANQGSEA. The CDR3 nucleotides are TGCAGCGTTGAAGATCCCACGGACTCCCGAACATTATATGGCTACACCTTC. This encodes CSVEDPTDSRTLYGYTF.

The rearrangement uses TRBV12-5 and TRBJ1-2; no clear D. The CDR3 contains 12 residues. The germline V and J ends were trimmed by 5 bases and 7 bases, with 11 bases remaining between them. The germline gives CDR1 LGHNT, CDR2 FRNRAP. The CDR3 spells CASGKEIGGYTF. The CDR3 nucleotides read TGTGCTAGTGGTAAGGAGATCGGTGGCTACACCTTC.

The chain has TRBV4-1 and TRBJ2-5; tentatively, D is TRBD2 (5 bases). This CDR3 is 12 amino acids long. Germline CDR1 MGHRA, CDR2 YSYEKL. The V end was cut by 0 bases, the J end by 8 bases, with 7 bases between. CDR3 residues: CASSQDWTTQYF. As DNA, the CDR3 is TGCGCCAGCAGCCAAGATTGGACTACCCAGTACTTC.

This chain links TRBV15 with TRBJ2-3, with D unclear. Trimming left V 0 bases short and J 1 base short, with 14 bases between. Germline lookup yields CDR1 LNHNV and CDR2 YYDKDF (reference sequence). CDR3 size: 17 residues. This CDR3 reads CATSRDGRFSGTDTQYF. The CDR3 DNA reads TGTGCCACCAGCAGAGATGGCCGTTTTTCCGGCACAGATACGCAGTATTTT.

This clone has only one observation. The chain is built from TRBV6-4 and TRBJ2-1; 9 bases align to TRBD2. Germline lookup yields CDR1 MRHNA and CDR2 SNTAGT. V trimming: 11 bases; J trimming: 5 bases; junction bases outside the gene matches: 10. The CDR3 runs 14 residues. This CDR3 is CACAPSGANNEQFF. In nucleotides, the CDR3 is TGTGCCTGTGCCCCTAGCGGGGCTAACAATGAGCAGTTCTTC.